Listed below are T cell receptor beta chains from one sample, sequenced in a study of T cells in Graves' hyperthyroidism and ophthalmopathy. TCRdb reprocessed the multiplex PCR reads via MiXCR and lists one record per CDR3 protein. The sample yields fewer than 450,000 distinct CDR3 sequences, approximately 17% seen once. The material sequenced was blood. The source is a woman aged 25 to 39 with Graves' hyperthyroidism that later progressed to Graves' ophthalmopathy. The CDR3 runs from the conserved cysteine through the conserved F or W. The D gene is left open where the match is weak. Clone size is shown for a subset of rows, as once, few, many or a class of expanded clone.

clone_size	d_call	v_call	j_call	cdr3_nt	cdr3_aa
few	TRBD1	TRBV27	TRBJ2-7	TGTGCCAGCAGTTTACACGGACAGGGTGCTTACGAGCAGTACTTC	CASSLHGQGAYEQYF
-	-	TRBV3-1	TRBJ2-2	TGTGCCAGCAGCAACGGTGTCGCGGGCACCGGGGAGCTGTTTTTT	CASSNGVAGTGELFF
-	TRBD2	TRBV11-2	TRBJ2-3	TGTGCCAGCAGCGTGGATGGACTAGCGGGGGCCACAGATACGCAGTATTTT	CASSVDGLAGATDTQYF
many	TRBD1	TRBV10-3	TRBJ2-5	TGTGCCATCGGGGGGACAGGGACAACGGAGACCCAGTACTTC	CAIGGTGTTETQYF
many	TRBD1	TRBV5-1	TRBJ1-4	TGCGCCAGCAGCACTTCAGACAGGGAGGGAAAACTGTTTTTT	CASSTSDREGKLFF
once	TRBD2	TRBV6-2/TRBV6-3	TRBJ2-1	TGTGCCAGCAGTTACGGACTAGCGGGGGACAATGAGCAGTTCTTC	CASSYGLAGDNEQFF
few	TRBD2	TRBV4-1	TRBJ2-1	TGCGCCAGCAGCCGCACTAGCGGTATCAACAATGAGCAGTTCTTC	CASSRTSGINNEQFF
many	-	TRBV28	TRBJ2-5	TGTGCCAGCAGTCCCGGACGGGGCTTACAAGAGACCCAGTACTTC	CASSPGRGLQETQYF
-	-	TRBV7-8	TRBJ1-3	TGTGCCAGCAGCTTAGCGATAAGCGGTCAGTCAGGACTCTCTGGAACCATCCTATATTTT	CASSLAISGQSGLSGTILYF
many	-	TRBV20-1	TRBJ1-2	TGCAGTGCTGCTTGGGAGAACCTCTATGGCTACACCTTC	CSAAWENLYGYTF
many	-	TRBV27	TRBJ1-5	TGTGCCAGCAGTTTATCTGATAGCAATCAGCCCCAGCATTTT	CASSLSDSNQPQHF
many	TRBD1	TRBV5-6	TRBJ1-2	TGTGCCAGCACCCCGGGACAGGCATTGTCCTATGGCTACACCTTC	CASTPGQALSYGYTF
many	TRBD2	TRBV11-2	TRBJ2-7	TGTGCCAGCAGCTCCCTAGCGGGAGGACCCTACGAGCAGTACTTC	CASSSLAGGPYEQYF
few	-	TRBV3-1	TRBJ2-2	TGTGCCAGCAGCCAGAACCCGGGACTCGTCGAGAACACCGGGGAGCTGTTTTTT	CASSQNPGLVENTGELFF
many	TRBD2	TRBV3-1	TRBJ2-3	TGTGCCAGCAGCCTCCCCGCTAGCGGGGGGGCCCATGATACGCAGTATTTT	CASSLPASGGAHDTQYF
many	-	TRBV7-9	TRBJ2-1	TGTGCCAGCAGCTTAGGGACAGCGAGCTTATACAATGAGCAGTTCTTC	CASSLGTASLYNEQFF
-	-	TRBV11-3	TRBJ2-3	TGTGCCAGCAGCTTAGACGGACGGGACTGGAACACAGATACGCAGTATTTT	CASSLDGRDWNTDTQYF
many	-	TRBV7-9	TRBJ1-2	TGTGCCAGCAGCCGCGGTGGGCGTGATGGCTACACCTTC	CASSRGGRDGYTF
many	-	TRBV28	TRBJ2-7	TGTGCCAGCAGTTCCGTGGAGGGATTGTGGCAGTACTTC	CASSSVEGLWQYF
-	TRBD2	TRBV2	TRBJ2-7	TGTGCCGGCAGGAGTGGGGTAGGGAGGGCGAGCTCCTACGAGCAGTACTTC	CAGRSGVGRASSYEQYF
-	-	TRBV12-3/TRBV12-4	TRBJ2-2	TGTGCCAGTTCGCCTCCGGGACTTAACACCGGGGAGCTGTTTTTT	CASSPPGLNTGELFF
many	-	TRBV11-2	TRBJ2-7	TGTGCCAGCAGCTCCGCTTTGCTCGAGCAGTACTTC	CASSSALLEQYF
-	-	TRBV30	TRBJ1-6	TGTGCCTGGAGTGCCTCCTGGTTTTCACCCCTCCACTTT	CAWSASWFSPLHF
few	-	TRBV4-2	TRBJ2-1	TGTGCCAGCAGCCACGCCGGGACTGTCTCCTACAATGAGCAGTTCTTC	CASSHAGTVSYNEQFF
few	TRBD1	TRBV4-2	TRBJ1-4	TGTGCCAGCAGCCTGCAGGGGGCTAGGAGTGAAAAACTGTTTTTT	CASSLQGARSEKLFF
few	-	TRBV4-2	TRBJ2-7	TGTGCCAGCAGCCAAGACCAGGGTTACGAGCAGTACTTC	CASSQDQGYEQYF
many	-	TRBV11-2	TRBJ2-7	TGTGCCAGCAGCTTAGATGTGGTAGGATGGTACGAGCAGTACTTC	CASSLDVVGWYEQYF
many	TRBD2	TRBV2	TRBJ2-2	TGTGCCACGGGACTAGCGGGGATCACGAACACCGGGGAGCTGTTTTTT	CATGLAGITNTGELFF
-	-	TRBV28	TRBJ2-1	TGTGCCAGCAGTTTATACAGGGTAGAGGAGCAGTTCTTC	CASSLYRVEEQFF
many	TRBD1	TRBV18	TRBJ1-2	TGTGCCAGCTCTCTTGCGACAGGGGGCTATGGCTACACCTTC	CASSLATGGYGYTF
-	TRBD2	TRBV20-1	TRBJ2-1	TGCAGTGTAGGGACTATCGGGAGCCCACAGACTTACAATGAGCAGTTCTTC	CSVGTIGSPQTYNEQFF
many	-	TRBV28	TRBJ1-5	TGTGCCAGCAGACCACACGTCGCGGATCAGCCCCAGCATTTT	CASRPHVADQPQHF
few	-	TRBV6-5	TRBJ1-2	TGTGCCAGCAGTTACTCTTTTCGGGTCTACGAGCACTATGGCTACACCTTC	CASSYSFRVYEHYGYTF
few	TRBD2	TRBV2	TRBJ2-1	TGTGCCAGCAGTGACGACAAGCGGGATCTTACCTACAATGAGCAGTTCTTC	CASSDDKRDLTYNEQFF
few	-	TRBV5-4	TRBJ2-2	TGTGCCAGCAGCTTCAGGGGACGGGACACCGGGGAGCTGTTTTTT	CASSFRGRDTGELFF
many	-	TRBV27	TRBJ1-5	TGTGCCAGCAGTTTATTAGGGAATCAGCCCCAGCATTTT	CASSLLGNQPQHF
many	-	TRBV6-1	TRBJ2-2	TGTGCCAGCAGTGAAGTCGGGCAGAGCACCGGGGAGCTGTTTTTT	CASSEVGQSTGELFF
many	-	TRBV10-3	TRBJ1-5	TGTGCCATCAGTGACATCAGCAATCAGCCCCAGCATTTT	CAISDISNQPQHF
many	TRBD1	TRBV6-1	TRBJ1-1	TGTGCCAGCAGTGATATTTCACTCGGGACAGTAAACACTGAAGCTTTCTTT	CASSDISLGTVNTEAFF
-	TRBD2	TRBV5-1	TRBJ2-1	TGCGCCAGCAGCTTGATACCGGGACTAGCGGGAGTCAATGAGCAGTTCTTC	CASSLIPGLAGVNEQFF
few	-	TRBV12-3/TRBV12-4	TRBJ2-1	TGTGCCAGCAGTTTTAACATTTACAATGAGCAGCTCTTC	CASSFNIYNEQLF
many	-	TRBV12-3/TRBV12-4	TRBJ1-3	TGTGCCAGCAACCCCGGAGGGCCAAGCTCTGGAAACACCATATATTTT	CASNPGGPSSGNTIYF
-	-	TRBV5-1	TRBJ2-5	TGCGCCAGCGGCTTGGGGGCTCGGGTGTTAGGGACCCAGTACTTC	CASGLGARVLGTQYF
-	-	TRBV6-2/TRBV6-3	TRBJ2-7	TGTGCCAGCAGTTATACATCTTCGGGGTCCTACGAGCAGTACTTC	CASSYTSSGSYEQYF
many	-	TRBV19	TRBJ1-1	TGTGCCAGTAGTATAGATCGGTCAGACAAACTTGAAGCTTTCTTT	CASSIDRSDKLEAFF
-	-	TRBV10-3	TRBJ2-1	TGTGCCATCAGTGAACGGGGTGGTGCTGATGAGCAGTTCTTC	CAISERGGADEQFF
many	-	TRBV12-3/TRBV12-4	TRBJ1-5	TGTGCCAGCAGCCGTTCGGCCCGGGGCAATCAGCCCCAGCATTTT	CASSRSARGNQPQHF
many	TRBD1	TRBV29-1	TRBJ2-3	TGCAGCGTCGGACAGGGGGCCACAGATACGCAGTATTTT	CSVGQGATDTQYF
-	TRBD1	TRBV4-1	TRBJ2-7	TGCGCCAGCAGCCCCGGGACAGGCCCGGGGGAGCAGTACTTC	CASSPGTGPGEQYF
-	TRBD1	TRBV27	TRBJ1-2	TGTGCCAGCAGTGATTCTACAGGGGGCTGGTATGGCTACACCTTC	CASSDSTGGWYGYTF